The sequence of this TCR beta chain was determined in a study of beta chain features in type 1 diabetes. Study results and limitations: Still unanswered here is whether HLA type influences TCRB rearrangement. Short templates might get an advantage during PCR, and this would be equal in patients and controls. Shortening of TCRB CDR3s, moderate but significant, appeared in all four CD4+ subsets of Type 1 diabetes patients.

This clone was counted many times. What it binds is not known. Purity of each sorted population was above 95%. The V gene end was trimmed by 2 bases and the J gene end by 4 bases; junction bases not matched to a gene: 0. This CDR3 has 13 residues. Per the germline V gene, CDR1 is SGDLS and CDR2 is YYNGEE. Every isolated RNA sample was fully reverse transcribed, so sequencing captured expressed TCRB transcripts. For naive, central memory and regulatory T cell samples, reads averaged roughly 3.5 million. The repertoire was sequenced with immunoSEQ multiplex PCR; TCRdb's copy has only in-frame clones and lacks some. In the table there are 300,000 to 400,000 clones, around 9% of which are singletons.

The chain has TRBV9 and TRBJ2-4, with 7 bases aligning to TRBD1. The sample consisted of central memory CD4+ T cells from blood. This sequence originates from a man aged 25-45 years with type 1 diabetes. Written as DNA, the CDR3 is TGTGCCAGCAGCGTGGGACAGAAAAACATTCAGTACTTC. It is translated as CASSVGQKNIQYF.